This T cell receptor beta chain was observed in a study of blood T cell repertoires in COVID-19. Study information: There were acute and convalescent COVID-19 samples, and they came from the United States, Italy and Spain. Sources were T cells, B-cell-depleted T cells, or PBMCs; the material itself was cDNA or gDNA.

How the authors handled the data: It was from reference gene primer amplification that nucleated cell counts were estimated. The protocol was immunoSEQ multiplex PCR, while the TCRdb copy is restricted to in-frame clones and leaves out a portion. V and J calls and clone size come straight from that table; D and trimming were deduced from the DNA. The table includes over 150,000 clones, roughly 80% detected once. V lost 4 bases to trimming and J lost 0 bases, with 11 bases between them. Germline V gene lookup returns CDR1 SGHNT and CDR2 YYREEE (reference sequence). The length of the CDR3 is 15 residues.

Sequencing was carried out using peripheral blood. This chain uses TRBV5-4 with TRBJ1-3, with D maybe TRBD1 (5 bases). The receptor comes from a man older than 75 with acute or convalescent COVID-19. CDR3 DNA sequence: TGTGCCAGCAGCCCCGACAGAATCTCTGGAAACACCATATATTTT. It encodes CASSPDRISGNTIYF.